Listed here are 21 T cell receptor beta chains from one sample, sequenced in a study of blood T cell repertoires in COVID-19. Clones were sequenced by immunoSEQ multiplex PCR, and TCRdb holds only the in-frame ones, with some missing. The sample includes under 400,000 clones, 85% to 90% of them seen just once. Sequencing input: peripheral blood. These receptors originate from a woman in her 30s with COVID-19, enrolled during active disease.

CDR3: CASSLSTGPPYEQYF. CDR3 DNA sequence: TGTGCCAGCAGCTTATCCACAGGGCCACCCTACGAGCAGTACTTC. J is TRBJ2-7 and V is TRBV11-2; tentative D call: TRBD1 (6 bases). The germline CDR1 and CDR2 sequences are SGHAT and FQNNGV. The CDR3 is 15 amino acids. Trimming stripped 2 bases from V and 2 bases from J, with 13 bases between.

J is TRBJ2-3 and V is TRBV24-1; possibly TRBD2 for D (7 bases). Germline V gives CDR1 KGHDR, CDR2 SFDVKD. V was pared by 4 bases and J by 4 bases, with 14 bases between. The CDR3 is made up of 15 amino acids. The CDR3 DNA follows: TGTGCCACCAGTGAAGGGGGGGCATTGCCAGATACGCAGTATTTT. Its protein is CATSEGGALPDTQYF.

The genes are TRBV2 and TRBJ2-1, with D unresolved. Trimming took off 7 bases at V and 8 bases at J, with 9 bases between the two ends. The CDR3 spans 11 residues. Germline assignment: CDR1 SNHLY and CDR2 FYNNEI. In DNA, the CDR3 is TGTGCCAGCACGTCCGAGTATGAGCAGTTCTTC. It encodes CASTSEYEQFF. Full variable domain (missing parts from reference TRBV2 and TRBJ2-1): EPEVTQTPSHQVTQMGQEVILRCVPISNHLYFYWYRQILGQKVEFLVSFYNNEISEKSEIFDDQFSVERPDGSNFTLKIRSTKLEDSAMYFCASTSEYEQFFGPGTRLTVL.

The chain is built from TRBV23-1 and TRBJ1-5; 9 nucleotides align to TRBD1. TRBV23-1 carries the ORF label, with uncertain function. V lost 0 bases, J lost 0 bases, and 6 bases stayed unmatched. This CDR3 has 18 residues. CDR3 amino acids: CASSQSGGTGCSNQPQHF. Written as DNA, the CDR3 is TGCGCCAGCAGTCAATCAGGCGGGACAGGGTGTAGCAATCAGCCCCAGCATTTT.

The V gene is TRBV28, the J gene TRBJ1-4; 8 bases match TRBD1. Germline CDR1 and CDR2: MDHEN and SYDVKM. The CDR3 is 15 residues long. Trimming at V came to 5 bases and at J to 7 bases, leaving 9 bases not matched to a gene. The CDR3 bases are TGTGCCAGCAGTACAACCGGACAGGGAGTTGAAAAACTGTTTTTT. Translating it yields CASSTTGQGVEKLFF.

A single count supports this clone. V usage is TRBV19 and J usage is TRBJ2-7; 10 bases align to TRBD2. This CDR3 contains 15 residues. With V trimmed by 7 bases and J by 3 bases, 9 bases remained unmatched. Germline assignment: CDR1 LNHDA and CDR2 SQIVND (reference sequence). The CDR3 DNA reads TGTGCCAGTAATTCAATAGCGGGAGGAGACTACGAGCAGTACTTC. It codes for CASNSIAGGDYEQYF.

This clone was counted once. The chain carries TRBV2 and TRBJ2-2; maybe TRBD2 (5 bases). The ends were cut back, 0 bases at V and 7 bases at J, with 21 bases in the middle. This CDR3 is built from 18 residues. Germline V lookup: CDR1 SNHLY, CDR2 FYNNEI. CDR3 in DNA: TGTGCCAGCAGTGAAGCTTTGGTGCTTAGGACCCGGGGCGGGGAGCTGTTTTTT. This sequence encodes CASSEALVLRTRGGELFF.

The gene calls are TRBV29-1 and TRBJ1-1; D perhaps matches TRBD1 (6 bases). V shed 8 bases and J shed 2 bases, with 12 bases lying between them. The CDR3 length is 12 residues. Germline V gives CDR1 SQVTM, CDR2 ANQGSEA. The CDR3 loop reads CSYRDTNTEAFF. DNA of the CDR3: TGCAGCTACCGGGACACTAACACTGAAGCTTTCTTT.

The rearrangement joins TRBV19 to TRBJ1-2; D may be TRBD1 (6 bases). Germline CDR1 is LNHDA and CDR2 is SQIVND (reference sequence). Trimming took off 5 bases at V and 2 bases at J, with 12 bases between the two ends. This CDR3 spans 14 amino acids. The CDR3 nucleotides read TGTGCCAGTAGTGAACGACAGGAGAACTATGGCTACACCTTC. Translation gives CASSERQENYGYTF.

The rearrangement links TRBV28 to TRBJ1-1; D call uncertain. Germline values: CDR1 MDHEN, CDR2 SYDVKM. The CDR3 runs to 11 residues. V was clipped by 5 bases and J by 4 bases, with 5 bases between them. CDR3 DNA sequence: TGTGCCAGCAGTCAATTCACTGAAGCTTTCTTT. Amino acid sequence: CASSQFTEAFF.

The genes are TRBV29-1 and TRBJ2-7, with 10 nucleotides matching TRBD1. This CDR3 has 14 residues. Germline V gene data show CDR1 as SQVTM and CDR2 as ANQGSEA. The V segment lost 1 base and the J segment 1 base; nucleotides outside the gene matches: 1. CDR3 nucleotides: TGCAGCGTTGAAGGGACAGGGGGGTCCTACGAGCAGTACTTC. The encoded protein is CSVEGTGGSYEQYF.

The gene calls are TRBV12-3 or TRBV12-4 and TRBJ1-6; D is perhaps TRBD1 (5 bases). This CDR3 comprises 13 residues. V dropped 2 bases and J dropped 14 bases, with 13 bases sitting between them. CDR3 sequence (DNA): TGTGCCAGCAGTTTAATGGAAGGGGTCACCCTCCACTTT. It encodes CASSLMEGVTLHF.

The chain links TRBV4-1 to TRBJ1-6; possible D gene TRBD1, 5 bases. Trimming shortened V by 0 bases and J by 6 bases, and 12 bases separated the two germline ends. The CDR3 totals 16 residues. CDR1 MGHRA and CDR2 YSYEKL come from the germline V gene. The CDR3 here is CASSQDQQATNSPLHF. The DNA of the CDR3 is TGCGCCAGCAGCCAAGATCAACAGGCCACTAATTCACCCCTCCACTTT.

This rearrangement joins TRBV2 to TRBJ2-2, with a tentative D call TRBD2 (5 bases). V gave up 4 bases and J gave up 3 bases, with 12 bases separating them. CDR3 size: 15 residues. The germline CDR1 and CDR2 sequences are SNHLY and FYNNEI. CDR3 in DNA: TGTGCCAGCAGTGTAACCGGGGAAGACACCGGGGAGCTGTTTTTT. It yields the protein CASSVTGEDTGELFF.

V and J are TRBV15 and TRBJ2-5; perhaps TRBD1 as D (6 bases). Germline V gene sequence: CDR1 LNHNV, CDR2 YYDKDF (reference sequence). Trimming removed 3 bases at V and 3 bases at J, with 14 bases between. The CDR3 totals 15 residues. The CDR3 sequence: CATSSGQISKETQYF. CDR3 in DNA: TGTGCCACCAGCAGTGGACAGATTTCTAAAGAGACCCAGTACTTC.

This sequence joins TRBV7-3 and TRBJ2-2; no definite D call. Trimming removed 5 bases at V and 6 bases at J, with 10 bases between. Germline V gene sequence: CDR1 SGHTA, CDR2 FQGTGA. CDR3 length: 13 residues. As DNA, the CDR3 is TGTGCCAGCAGCAGAATACGGTCCGGGGAGCTGTTTTTT. This sequence encodes CASSRIRSGELFF.

The chain joins TRBV3-1 (or the pseudogene TRBV3-2) to TRBJ2-7; maybe TRBD1 (6 bases). The CDR3 covers 15 residues. Trimming cost V 0 bases and J 4 bases, with 13 bases left between them. The germline V gene encodes CDR1 LGHDT and CDR2 YNNKEL (reference sequence). As DNA, the CDR3 is TGTGCCAGCAGCCAAGAAGGGGGAAACCCGTACGAGCAGTACTTC. Protein sequence: CASSQEGGNPYEQYF.

The chain recombines TRBV23-1 with TRBJ1-5, with D perhaps TRBD1 (6 bases). TRBV23-1 is treated as an ORF (open reading frame) with a function not yet certain. This CDR3 region has 17 residues. Trimming pared 4 bases from V and 7 bases from J, leaving 23 bases between. This chain's CDR3 is CASSPPYRPEGDQPQHF. CDR3 coding DNA: TGCGCCAGCAGTCCACCATACAGGCCCGAGGGGGACCAGCCCCAGCATTTT.

The V gene is TRBV2, the J gene TRBJ1-5; D unclear. Deletions cut 6 bases from V and 4 bases from J, with 10 bases between. CDR1 and CDR2 (germline): SNHLY, FYNNEI. This CDR3 has 13 amino acids. The CDR3 DNA reads TGTGCCAGCAGGCCTTATGCGAATCAGCCCCAGCATTTT. Translating gives CASRPYANQPQHF. Based on the CDR3 plus reference TRBV2 and TRBJ1-5, the full variable domain is EPEVTQTPSHQVTQMGQEVILRCVPISNHLYFYWYRQILGQKVEFLVSFYNNEISEKSEIFDDQFSVERPDGSNFTLKIRSTKLEDSAMYFCASRPYANQPQHFGDGTRLSIL.

V and J are TRBV6-5 and TRBJ1-2; 7 nucleotides agree with TRBD1. Trimming at V came to 11 bases and at J to 6 bases, leaving 6 bases not matched to a gene. The germline V gene has CDR1 MNHEY and CDR2 SVGAGI. This CDR3 is 11 amino acids long. CDR3 nucleotide sequence: TGTGCCGGGGCAGGGGGGAATGGCTACACCTTC. Protein: CAGAGGNGYTF.

V is TRBV27 and J is TRBJ2-1; 9 bases map to TRBD1. The CDR3 totals 15 residues. From germline, CDR1 is MNHEY and CDR2 SMNVEV (reference sequence). After removal of 2 bases from V and 6 bases from J, the junction contained 5 bases not matched to a gene. CDR3 nucleotides: TGTGCCAGCAGTTTAATCGGGACAGGGAGCAATGAGCAGTTCTTC. Translation: CASSLIGTGSNEQFF.